Here is one T cell receptor beta chain with its context. The antigen remains unidentified. With 5 bases clipped from V and 0 bases from J, the junction kept 6 bases outside the gene matches. The CDR3 consists of 15 residues. Germline CDR1 reads SGHRS; CDR2 reads YFSETQ. This entry belongs to a study of OX40 agonist ivuxolimab in advanced cancers. In the study overall: Treatment received earlier with anti-PD-1, anti-PD-L1 or anti-CTLA-4 agents was allowed, and 40% had some.

Here immunoSEQ multiplex PCR was the method, and the copy in TCRdb shows in-frame clones only, minus some. The table lists about 59,000 clones, approximately 84% of them singletons. Study results and caveats: At 0.1 to 3.0 mg/kg, CD4+ and CD8+ blood T cells expanded clonally by week 6.

The starting material was CD4+ or CD8+ T cells sorted from blood, obtained in a trial of the OX40 agonist ivuxolimab. This clonotype was obtained from an adult with an advanced solid tumor such as melanoma, head and neck, liver or kidney cancer. The V call is TRBV5-1, the J call TRBJ1-1, with 8 bases matching TRBD1. For the CDR3, the DNA is TGCGCCAGCAGGGACAGGGCCCCAATGAACACTGAAGCTTTCTTT. Translating it yields CASRDRAPMNTEAFF.